This T cell receptor (beta chain) was obtained from a study of radiotherapy plus CTLA-4 blockade in lung cancer. The wider study: Objective responses were documented in around 19% of patients, with disease control in 31%.

Participants had chemo-refractory metastatic non-small-cell lung cancer and were treated with focal radiation plus ipilimumab CTLA-4 blockade. Germline CDR1 is SEHNR and CDR2 is FQNEAQ (reference sequence). The junction had 7 bases not matched to a gene; V was cut back by 8 bases and J by 7 bases. This CDR3 region has 13 residues. Using immunoSEQ multiplex PCR, the repertoire was profiled, and TCRdb retains in-frame clones only, with some absent. In the table there are around 70,000 clones, around 90% of which are singletons. The V and J genes are TRBV7-9 and TRBJ2-1, with 8 bases identical to TRBD2. The sequenced sample was peripheral blood, obtained from a patient treated with radiotherapy plus ipilimumab. The sequence derives from a human donor with non-small cell lung cancer that progressed on radiotherapy plus ipilimumab. CDR3 region: CASVGRVSNEQFF. As DNA, the CDR3 is TGTGCCAGCGTCGGGAGGGTTTCGAATGAGCAGTTCTTC.